This T cell receptor beta chain came from a study of T-cell memory formation after mild COVID-19. This clonotype was counted only a few times. Its antigen remains unknown. TCRdb fed the 5' RACE reads into MiXCR, producing one record per CDR3 protein. Of 280,000 or so distinct CDR3 sequences in the sample, approximately 8.4% were seen once. Regarding the study as a whole: Pre-infection memory carried some responding clones, suggesting that cross-reactive memory joined.

The CDR3 contains 13 residues. V dropped 5 bases and J dropped 9 bases, with 16 bases sitting between them. The TCR originated in a man aged 18-30 years who had mild COVID-19 (a few samples of this study predate the infection). Cell type and time point are not known. This chain links TRBV12-3 or TRBV12-4 with TRBJ2-5; a possible D gene is TRBD2 (5 bases). Sequencing was carried out using PBMCs or a T cell subset sorted from them (not recorded which). The CDR3 coding sequence is TGTGCCAGCAGTCGAGGGTCCCCCCAACCCCAGTACTTC. Translation gives CASSRGSPQPQYF.